Each of the 20 T cell receptor beta chains below was sequenced from the same sample in a study of OX40 agonist ivuxolimab in advanced cancers. Measured with immunoSEQ multiplex PCR; TCRdb has only the in-frame clones, and not every one. The sample lists tens of thousands of clones; over 75% were seen once. Material: CD4+ or CD8+ T cells sorted from blood, obtained in a trial of the OX40 agonist ivuxolimab. The receptors stem from an adult with an advanced solid tumor such as melanoma, head and neck, liver or kidney cancer.

The chain links TRBV18 to TRBJ2-3; no clear D. Germline CDR1 KGHSH, CDR2 LQKENI. The ends were cut back, 2 bases at V and 2 bases at J, with 14 bases in the middle. There are 16 residues in the CDR3. The CDR3 DNA reads as TGTGCCAGCTCACCAAAAAGTACCTTGTCCACAGATACGCAGTATTTT. Translation gives CASSPKSTLSTDTQYF.

Written as DNA, the CDR3 is TGTGCCAGCAGTCGGACAGGGAAGGGTTCACCCCTCCACTTT. It encodes CASSRTGKGSPLHF. The rearrangement uses TRBV28 and TRBJ1-6; 8 bases map to TRBD1. Germline CDR1 is MDHEN and CDR2 is SYDVKM. The CDR3 contains 14 residues. V was pared by 5 bases and J by 9 bases, with 6 bases of the junction left unmatched.

The CDR3 nucleotides are TGTGCCAGGGGGACTAGCGGGCCACAAGAGACCCAGTACTTC. This sequence encodes CARGTSGPQETQYF. The chain recombines TRBV2 with TRBJ2-5; TRBD2 matches at 12 bases. Losses at the gene ends were 9 bases for V and 2 bases for J; bases not matched to a gene: 4. This CDR3 region has 14 residues. Germline V lookup: CDR1 SNHLY, CDR2 FYNNEI.

This clone was counted only a few times. The V call is TRBV28, the J call TRBJ1-5, with a tentative D call TRBD1 (6 bases). The CDR3 spans 14 residues. V lost 8 bases and J lost 5, with 16 bases in between. Germline V gene data show CDR1 as MDHEN and CDR2 as SYDVKM. The CDR3 bases are TGTGCCAGCTCGAAGCCACAGGGCGATCAGCCCCAGCATTTT. This sequence encodes CASSKPQGDQPQHF.

The chain is built from TRBV27 and TRBJ2-1; possibly TRBD1 or TRBD2 for D (5 bases each). The germline V and J ends were trimmed by 5 bases and 10 bases, with 21 bases remaining between them. The CDR3 has 15 amino acids. Germline values: CDR1 MNHEY, CDR2 SMNVEV (reference sequence). The CDR3 sequence: CASSKIREKAGEQFF. The CDR3 DNA sequence: TGTGCCAGCAGTAAAATCAGGGAGAAAGCTGGCGAGCAGTTCTTC.

CDR3 residues: CASSVGGDTEAFF. The CDR3 DNA sequence: TGTGCCAGCAGCGTAGGGGGGGACACTGAAGCTTTCTTT. The chain recombines TRBV9 with TRBJ1-1; D may be TRBD1 (5 bases). The V gene lost 0 bases and the J gene lost 3 bases, with 6 bases spanning the gap. Germline CDR1 is SGDLS and CDR2 is YYNGEE. The CDR3 has 13 amino acids.

CDR3 bases: TGTGCCAGCAGTCCGAACTCCTACGAGCAGTACTTC. The encoded protein is CASSPNSYEQYF. The chain combines TRBV6-5 with TRBJ2-7; no firm D call. Germline CDR1 reads MNHEY; CDR2 reads SVGAGI. The length of the CDR3 is 12 residues. Between the trimmed V and J ends, which lost 5 bases and 0 bases, there was a span of 5 bases.

The chain combines TRBV25-1 with TRBJ2-1; the D is unclear. V was shortened by 3 bases and J by 3 bases, with 18 bases between the two germline ends. This CDR3 comprises 17 residues. CDR1 and CDR2 from the germline V gene are MGHDK and SYGVNS. The CDR3 here is CASSDNPRPTGYNEQFF. Here the CDR3 DNA reads TGTGCCAGCAGTGATAATCCTAGGCCGACCGGCTACAATGAGCAGTTCTTC. Full variable domain (remainder filled in from reference TRBV25-1 and TRBJ2-1): EADIYQTPRYLVIGTGKKITLECSQTMGHDKMYWYQQDPGMELHLIHYSYGVNSTEKGDLSSESTVSRIRTEHFPLTLESARPSHTSQYLCASSDNPRPTGYNEQFFGPGTRLTVL.

The rearrangement uses TRBV6-1 and TRBJ1-1, with D unclear. The V and J ends lost 4 bases and 0 bases respectively, with 15 bases between them. CDR3 length: 16 residues. Germline V gene data show CDR1 as MNHNS and CDR2 as SASEGT. The CDR3 loop reads CASSGPSGGVNTEAFF. The CDR3 DNA is TGTGCCAGCAGTGGGCCCTCGGGCGGGGTGAACACTGAAGCTTTCTTT.

The V call is TRBV9, the J call TRBJ2-6; weak D call: TRBD2 (6 bases). The germline CDR1 and CDR2 sequences are SGDLS and YYNGEE. Deletions cut 4 bases from V and 4 bases from J, with 9 bases between. The length of the CDR3 is 14 residues. CDR3 loop: CASSRDLGANVLTF. CDR3 DNA sequence: TGTGCCAGCAGCCGGGACTTGGGGGCCAACGTCCTGACTTTC.

The rearrangement joins TRBV28 to TRBJ2-4, with D tentatively TRBD2 (6 bases). This CDR3 is built from 14 residues. Germline assignment: CDR1 MDHEN and CDR2 SYDVKM. Trimming shortened V by 5 bases and J by 0 bases, and 8 bases separated the two germline ends. CDR3 DNA: TGTGCCAGCAGTGACGGGAGAGCCAAAAACATTCAGTACTTC. This codes for CASSDGRAKNIQYF.

For the CDR3, the DNA is TGTGCCAGCAGCCCACAGCCCGGGACGGCTGGAAACACCATATATTTT. It translates to CASSPQPGTAGNTIYF. The rearrangement joins TRBV9 to TRBJ1-3; D may be TRBD1 (5 bases). V was pared by 4 bases and J by 2 bases, with 16 bases between. The CDR3 has 16 residues. Germline CDR1 and CDR2: SGDLS and YYNGEE.

V and J are TRBV27 and TRBJ1-2; 10 nucleotides agree with TRBD1. The CDR3 sequence is 16 residues long. Germline CDR1 MNHEY, CDR2 SMNVEV (reference sequence). J was trimmed by 2 bases and V by 4 bases; bases with no gene match: 7. The CDR3 coding sequence is TGTGCCAGCAGTTACTCCCGGACAGGGGGAAACTATGGCTACACCTTC. This sequence encodes CASSYSRTGGNYGYTF.

The chain uses TRBV19 and TRBJ1-2, with D possibly being TRBD1 (6 bases). The germline CDR1 and CDR2 sequences are LNHDA and SQIVND (reference sequence). The CDR3 length is 14 residues. The V gene lost 4 bases and the J gene lost 8 bases, with 17 bases spanning the gap. The CDR3 DNA reads TGTGCCAGTAGTACTCCCGGGGAGGGACAAGGCTACACCTTC. Its translation is CASSTPGEGQGYTF. Variable domain in full (rest from reference TRBV19 and TRBJ1-2): DGGITQSPKYLFRKEGQNVTLSCEQNLNHDAMYWYRQDPGQGLRLIYYSQIVNDFQKGDIAEGYSVSREKKESFPLTVTSAQKNPTAFYLCASSTPGEGQGYTFGSGTRLTVV.

The chain joins TRBV2 to TRBJ1-2; D might be TRBD1 (5 bases). Between the trimmed V and J ends, which lost 5 bases and 4 bases, there was a span of 14 bases. The CDR3 runs to 14 residues. Germline V gene sequence: CDR1 SNHLY, CDR2 FYNNEI. CDR3 sequence reads: CASSLGVIGYGYTF. CDR3 DNA: TGTGCCAGCAGTCTAGGGGTGATTGGCTATGGCTACACCTTC.

V usage is TRBV28 and J usage is TRBJ1-5; 9 nucleotides agree with TRBD1. This CDR3 spans 15 amino acids. CDR1 and CDR2 (germline): MDHEN, SYDVKM. V dropped 6 bases and J dropped 3; count of bases not matched to a gene: 6. CDR3 DNA: TGTGCCAGCAGGATGGGACAGGGTTCCAATCAGCCCCAGCATTTT. Protein: CASRMGQGSNQPQHF. The full variable domain, rest sourced from reference TRBV28 and TRBJ1-5, is DVKVTQSSRYLVKRTGEKVFLECVQDMDHENMFWYRQDPGLGLRLIYFSYDVKMKEKGDIPEGYSVSREKKERFSLILESASTNQTSMYLCASRMGQGSNQPQHFGDGTRLSIL.

The rearrangement links TRBV7-7 to TRBJ2-1; a weak D match, TRBD2 (7 bases). This CDR3 is built from 17 residues. V shed 0 bases and J shed 3 bases, with 15 bases lying between them. Germline CDR1 is SSHAT and CDR2 is FNYEAQ (reference sequence). CDR3 coding DNA: TGTGCCAGCAGCTTAGCCCCCCGGGGGGCGGGCTACAATGAGCAGTTCTTC. Its translation is CASSLAPRGAGYNEQFF.

The chain links TRBV5-6 to TRBJ2-7; TRBD1 matches at 8 bases. V was pared by 4 bases and J by 6 bases, with 6 bases of the junction left unmatched. The length of the CDR3 is 13 residues. The germline V gene has CDR1 SGHDT and CDR2 YYEEEE. The DNA of the CDR3 is TGTGCCAGCAGCCCCGACAGGGGTGTCGAGCAGTACTTC. This sequence encodes CASSPDRGVEQYF.

The V gene is TRBV4-1, the J gene TRBJ2-7; D may correspond to TRBD1 or TRBD2 (6 bases each). V was clipped by 3 bases and J by 5 bases, with 17 bases between them. Per the germline V gene, CDR1 is MGHRA and CDR2 is YSYEKL. The CDR3 extends over 15 amino acids. The CDR3 DNA sequence: TGCGCCAGCAGCCAGGGTGGGCAGGGGAGGAACGAGCAGTACTTC. Translation: CASSQGGQGRNEQYF.

This rearrangement joins TRBV30 to TRBJ1-2, with 9 bases matching TRBD1. The CDR3 consists of 13 residues. V trimming: 8 bases; J trimming: 4 bases; junction bases outside the gene matches: 8. Germline CDR1 and CDR2: GTSNPN and SVGIG (reference sequence). CDR3 nucleotide sequence: TGTGCCGGGAACAGGGGGCCGGGCTATGGCTACACCTTC. Translated, it gives CAGNRGPGYGYTF.